This T cell receptor beta chain was found in a study of blood T cell repertoires in COVID-19. The V end lost 6 bases, the J end lost 4 bases, and 6 bases lay between the germline ends. CDR3 length: 11 residues. CDR1 KGHSH and CDR2 LQKENI come from the germline V gene. The data were produced by immunoSEQ multiplex PCR, yet TCRdb's version contains in-frame clones alone and is incomplete. This table holds roughly 180,000 clones, around 88% found once. J is TRBJ1-2 and V is TRBV18; D is uncertain. This TCR derives from a woman in her thirties with acute or convalescent COVID-19. The sequenced material came from peripheral blood. The CDR3 bases are TGTGCCAGCTCGGAGGGCTATGGCTACACCTTC. Protein: CASSEGYGYTF.